This T cell receptor beta chain was documented in a study of vaccination effects on CD4 cells after COVID-19 (dated by TCRdb to between 2021 and 2024). Regarding the research as a whole: In the ViraFEST assay, PBMC were stimulated with viral peptide pools, and antigen-specific CD4+ T cell clonotypes were then identified by expansion using TCR sequencing. Each participant received two doses of an mRNA SARS-CoV-2 vaccine, either BNT162b2 or mRNA-1273. Pre-vaccine samples from two convalescent patients were drawn 16 days and one week before the first dose, 142 and 148 days after COVID-19 diagnosis. Around 2.1 million PBMC per well were cultured with approximately 10 ug/ml peptides in IMDM containing around 5% human AB serum, approximately 10 IU/ml IL-2 and gentamicin. The study compared SARS-CoV-2 spike-specific CD4+ TCR repertoires before and after mRNA vaccination in COVID-19 convalescent patients and infection-naive vaccine recipients. The full study included 10 COVID-19 convalescent patients and several SARS-CoV-2-naive healthy vaccine recipients. Cultures from other donors in the study were sequenced with the Oncomine TCR Beta short-read assay on an Illumina iSeq 100.

As to this clone: Its binding antigen is unknown. No base-level quality is on record; no much larger clone is a single base apart.

After around 11 days of culture, CD4+ T cells were isolated with the EasySep CD4+ T cell isolation kit. Convalescent patients had PCR-confirmed SARS-CoV-2 infection between March and December 2020, before Alpha, Beta and Delta variants emerged in the United States. On days 3 and 7, half of the culture medium was replaced with fresh IL-2-containing medium. Unless otherwise noted, each peptide stimulation condition was cultured in triplicate wells. PBMC were separated from whole blood using Ficoll-Paque Plus gradient centrifugation and were then either cryopreserved at -140C or used fresh. The QIAamp micro DNA kit was used to extract genomic DNA from the cultured CD4+ T cells. Counted from cysteine to phenylalanine, this CDR3 has 13 amino acids. Just CDR3 DNA is preserved here, 39 bases in frame from base 1. Reading the germline V gene gives CDR1 ENHRY and CDR2 SYGVKD. Trimming removed 0 bases from V and 15 bases from J, leaving 15 bases between the germline ends.

Study-level results and caveats: For convalescent patients, new clones induced by the vaccine made up most of the post-vaccine spike-reactive repertoire, and these new clones were largely distinct from the clones induced by infection. Marked clonal contraction was observed in both infection-induced and vaccine-induced clones at late post-vaccination timepoints, consistent with waning T cell responses. The study was limited by a small number of convalescent patients and lacked early post-infection timepoints.

The library was built by means of the immunoSEQ multiplex PCR assay. DNA from the cultured and isolated CD4+ T cells underwent TCR beta CDR3 sequencing. The authors processed their data as follows. The analysis removed non-productive TCR sequences, trimmed reads to the CDR3 region, and retained only CDR3s that were 7 or more amino acids long. The MANAFEST web app was used to pick out antigen-specific clonotypes by comparing their expansion in peptide wells with that in reference cultures. To count as positive, a clone had to show expansion at FDR<0.05 compared with the reference and with all other wells, an odds ratio above 5, and a frequency above 0.1% in two replicate wells. A clonotype was called cross-reactive if it was significantly expanded both in SARS-CoV-2 spike wells and in at least one common cold coronavirus spike condition. CDR3 similarity was assessed by Levenshtein distance with the stringdist R package, and unrooted trees were built with ape in R 3.6.1. TCRdb provides this immuneACCESS table in a form limited to in-frame rearrangements. Some clones are lacking; in checked studies, under half of them reflect an unresolved V gene, and why the rest are absent is not known. V and J calls and clone size are those listed in that table; D and trimming were worked out from the DNA. This sample comprises about 46,000 clones, around 76% of them detected only once. Together, the top ten hold roughly 7.8% of the sample.

The chain links TRBV10-3 with TRBJ2-1; TRBD2 could be the D gene, as 5 bases match. This TCR was recovered from a human donor who had a prior SARS-CoV-2 infection. Source: CD4+ T cells from PBMCs cultured without peptide, taken before COVID-19 vaccination. The nucleotide sequence is given as TGTGCCATCAGTGAGTCGCTAGCCAGTTACCCGTTCTTC. Its protein product is CAISESLASYPFF.